Shown below are 30 T cell receptor beta chains from a single sample sequenced in a study of T cells in Graves' hyperthyroidism and ophthalmopathy. TCR beta CDR3 sequences were amplified from RNA transcripts. The HTBI set primed first-round TCR CDR3 RT-PCR. TCRdb independently ran MiXCR on the multiplex PCR reads; one entry per CDR3 protein. The table includes hundreds of thousands of distinct CDR3 sequences, about 20% detected once. What was sequenced was blood. The receptors shown here come from a woman aged 70-85 years with Graves' ophthalmopathy.

The table lists this clonotype with a few counts. The CDR3 here is CASSTRTPSSGNTIYF. The DNA for the CDR3 is TGTGCCAGCAGTACCCGGACACCAAGCTCTGGAAACACCATATATTTT. The genes are TRBV27 and TRBJ1-3, with a weak D call TRBD1 (5 bases). V shed 5 bases and J shed 0 bases, with 14 bases lying between them. From germline, CDR1 is MNHEY and CDR2 SMNVEV (reference sequence). The CDR3 runs 16 residues.

The sample holds many counts of this clonotype. J is TRBJ2-1 and V is TRBV11-2; D is perhaps TRBD1 (5 bases). Trimming took off 0 bases at V and 10 bases at J, with 28 bases between the two ends. This CDR3 has 19 amino acids. Germline values: CDR1 SGHAT, CDR2 FQNNGV. The CDR3 DNA reads as TGTGCCAGCAGCTTAGATCGGGTCGGGCACAGGTCGGCAATAAAGGAGCAGTTCTTC. Amino acid sequence: CASSLDRVGHRSAIKEQFF.

This clonotype has only a few counts. The rearrangement links TRBV20-1 to TRBJ2-2; D is possibly TRBD1 (5 bases). Trimming took off 5 bases at V and 1 base at J, with 17 bases between the two ends. CDR3 size: 16 residues. CDR1 and CDR2 (germline): DFQATT, SNEGSKA (reference sequence). CDR3 loop: CSAQSTGVKNTGELFF. The DNA of the CDR3 is TGCAGTGCTCAATCTACAGGTGTCAAGAACACCGGGGAGCTGTTTTTT.

The gene calls are TRBV5-1 and TRBJ2-4, with D perhaps TRBD1 (6 bases). The CDR3 is 14 residues long. Trimming shortened V by 0 bases and J by 2 bases, and 6 bases separated the two germline ends. Germline V lookup: CDR1 SGHRS, CDR2 YFSETQ. The CDR3 sequence is CASSLGDTKNIQYF. DNA for the CDR3: TGCGCCAGCAGCTTGGGGGACACCAAAAACATTCAGTACTTC.

This clonotype occurred many times. V is TRBV5-1 and J is TRBJ2-5; D unresolved. The CDR3 contains 14 residues. Trimming shortened V by 0 bases and J by 1 base, and 7 bases separated the two germline ends. Germline V CDR1 and CDR2: SGHRS, YFSETQ. The CDR3 DNA reads TGCGCCAGCAGCTTGGGGCGGATCCAAGAGACCCAGTACTTC. Its protein is CASSLGRIQETQYF.

The table lists this clonotype with a count of one. The genes are TRBV12-3 or TRBV12-4 and TRBJ1-6, with D hard to call. Trimming stripped 6 bases from V and 4 bases from J, with 10 bases between. This CDR3 is 14 amino acids long. The CDR3 coding sequence is TGTGCCAGCAGCCGGACGGCTTATAATTCACCCCTCCACTTT. The encoded protein is CASSRTAYNSPLHF.

The chain uses TRBV5-8 and TRBJ2-1; 7 nucleotides line up with TRBD2. The CDR3 consists of 15 residues. CDR1 SGHTS and CDR2 YDEGEE come from the germline V gene. Germline trimming cut 1 base from V and 2 bases from J; bases unmatched to any gene: 3. In DNA form, the CDR3 reads TGTGCCAGCAGCTTGTCCAGCGGGACCTACAATGAGCAGTTCTTC. Translated, it gives CASSLSSGTYNEQFF.

This clonotype was seen only a few times. The rearrangement uses TRBV5-5 and TRBJ2-7; D is perhaps TRBD1 (6 bases). Looked up from germline, CDR1 is SGHKS and CDR2 is YYEKEE (reference sequence). The CDR3 length is 13 residues. Trimming cost V 6 bases and J 3 bases, with 13 bases left between them. CDR3 amino acids: CASMDSPIYEQYF. For the CDR3, the DNA is TGTGCCAGCATGGACAGCCCTATCTACGAGCAGTACTTC.

A remark on this clonotype: A much larger clone lies one base from this, so it may be a read error. The rearrangement links TRBV28 to TRBJ1-5, with TRBD1 identical over 8 bases. CDR1 is MDHEN, CDR2 SYDVKM, per germline. The CDR3 runs to 15 residues. CDR3: CASSPRQGFNRPQHF. In nucleotides, the CDR3 is TGTGCCAGCAGTCCGAGACAGGGGTTCAATCGGCCCCAGCATTTT.

On this clonotype: This may be a read error, as it is one base from a much larger clone. J is TRBJ2-2 and V is TRBV12-3 or TRBV12-4; a weak D match, TRBD2 (6 bases). There are 13 residues in the CDR3. The CDR3 coding sequence is TGTGCCAGCAGGGGGACTGGCACCGGGGGGCTGTTTTTT. Its protein is CASRGTGTGGLFF.

This clonotype was recorded a few times. This chain uses TRBV20-1 with TRBJ2-1; TRBD2 matches 12 bases. After removal of 0 bases from V and 6 bases from J, the junction contained 6 bases not matched to a gene. Germline lookup yields CDR1 DFQATT and CDR2 SNEGSKA (reference sequence). This CDR3 has 16 residues. The DNA for the CDR3 is TGCAGTGCTAGAGATCAGACTAGCGGGAGTTTCAATGAGCAGTTCTTC. It specifies CSARDQTSGSFNEQFF.

This clonotype was seen a handful of times. This chain joins TRBV18 and TRBJ1-1; tentative D call: TRBD1 (6 bases). CDR1 is KGHSH, CDR2 LQKENI, per germline. V was clipped by 5 bases and J by 4 bases, with 17 bases between them. The CDR3 runs to 15 residues. As DNA, the CDR3 is TGTGCCAGCTCATCTCAGGGGAGGGCCACCACTGAAGCTTTCTTT. Residues: CASSSQGRATTEAFF.

The chain carries TRBV29-1 and TRBJ1-1; 8 bases fit TRBD1. Germline assignment: CDR1 SQVTM and CDR2 ANQGSEA. V lost 8 bases to trimming and J lost 0 bases; unmatched junction nucleotides: 5. This CDR3 spans 13 amino acids. CDR3 residues: CSTGQGMNTEAFF. The CDR3 DNA follows: TGCAGCACCGGACAGGGAATGAACACTGAAGCTTTCTTT.

This chain joins TRBV15 and TRBJ1-1; D is unclear. The CDR3 loop spans 15 amino acids. The V and J ends lost 4 bases and 3 bases respectively, with 15 bases between them. CDR1 and CDR2 (germline): LNHNV, YYDKDF (reference sequence). CDR3 sequence reads: CATSKPGTSHTEAFF. For the CDR3, the DNA is TGTGCCACCAGCAAACCGGGCACTTCTCACACTGAAGCTTTCTTT.

J is TRBJ2-2 and V is TRBV20-1; 7 positions agree with TRBD2. Trimming took 6 bases from V and 5 from J; bases not matched to a gene: 15. Germline values: CDR1 DFQATT, CDR2 SNEGSKA (reference sequence). The CDR3 length is 16 residues. Written as DNA, the CDR3 is TGCAGTGCCACCTTGGGGAGCGGGATAAATACCGGGGAGCTGTTTTTT. This sequence encodes CSATLGSGINTGELFF.

The V call is TRBV3-1, the J call TRBJ1-2, with D possibly matching TRBD1 (6 bases). Germline CDR1 and CDR2: LGHDT and YNNKEL (reference sequence). Trimming stripped 2 bases from V and 2 bases from J, with 9 bases between. The CDR3 length is 14 residues. The CDR3 bases are TGTGCCAGCAGCCAAACGACAGGAAACTATGGCTACACCTTC. This encodes CASSQTTGNYGYTF.

V usage is TRBV2 and J usage is TRBJ2-5; 9 bases are shared with TRBD2. The V gene's germline CDR1 is SNHLY and CDR2 FYNNEI. The CDR3 consists of 16 residues. Trimming cost V 6 bases and J 0 bases; bases outside gene matches: 8. The CDR3 nucleotides read TGTGCCAGCAGGGGACTAGCTCGCGGCAACCAAGAGACCCAGTACTTC. It translates to CASRGLARGNQETQYF.

J is TRBJ1-5 and V is TRBV30, with D possibly TRBD1 on 5 matching bases. Per the germline V gene, CDR1 is GTSNPN and CDR2 is SVGIG (reference sequence). V lost 4 bases, J lost 0 bases, and 10 bases lay in between. The CDR3 covers 14 residues. The CDR3 DNA follows: TGTGCCTGGAAGGGGCAGGGTAGCAATCAGCCCCAGCATTTT. Translated, it gives CAWKGQGSNQPQHF. Based on the CDR3 plus reference TRBV30 and TRBJ1-5, the full variable domain is SQTIHQWPATLVQPVGSPLSLECTVEGTSNPNLYWYRQAAGRGLQLLFYSVGIGQISSEVPQNLSASRPQDRQFILSSKKLLLSDSGFYLCAWKGQGSNQPQHFGDGTRLSIL.

The chain couples TRBV20-1 to TRBJ2-1, with 8 bases fitting TRBD2. The trim removed 3 bases at V and 8 bases at J, leaving 9 bases unmatched. The CDR3 loop spans 14 amino acids. In germline, CDR1 is DFQATT, CDR2 SNEGSKA (reference sequence). The CDR3 sequence is CSASVGGRFHEQFF. CDR3 DNA: TGCAGTGCTAGTGTTGGCGGGAGGTTCCATGAGCAGTTCTTC.

The chain is built from TRBV11-1 and TRBJ2-2; D not resolved. The V gene lost 2 bases and the J gene lost 0 bases, with 13 bases spanning the gap. The CDR3 contains 17 residues. Germline CDR1 and CDR2: SGHAT and FQDESV (reference sequence). Here the CDR3 DNA reads TGTGCCAGCAGCTTATTTCTGGCGCGCCCGAACACCGGGGAGCTGTTTTTT. The encoded protein is CASSLFLARPNTGELFF. The variable domain in full, completed from reference TRBV11-1 and TRBJ2-2, reads EAEVAQSPRYKITEKSQAVAFWCDPISGHATLYWYRQILGQGPELLVQFQDESVVDDSQLPKDRFSAERLKGVDSTLKIQPAELGDSAMYLCASSLFLARPNTGELFFGEGSRLTVL.

This clonotype was seen at least ten times. This chain joins TRBV7-2 and TRBJ2-4, with TRBD2 matching over 8 bases. This CDR3 region has 16 residues. Germline CDR1 and CDR2: SGHTA and FQGNSA. V shed 3 bases, J shed 0 bases, and the junction held 4 bases outside the gene matches. The CDR3 coding sequence is TGTGCCAGCAGCTTGCAAAGCGGGGGAGCCAAAAACATTCAGTACTTC. It is translated as CASSLQSGGAKNIQYF. Full variable domain (remainder filled in from reference TRBV7-2 and TRBJ2-4): GAGVSQSPSNKVTEKGKDVELRCDPISGHTALYWYRQSLGQGLEFLIYFQGNSAPDKSGLPSDRFSAERTGGSVSTLTIQRTQQEDSAVYLCASSLQSGGAKNIQYFGAGTRLSVL.

This clonotype was counted many times. An end of the junction differs from the germline gene, which may be a read error. The chain carries TRBV27 and TRBJ1-1; no clear D gene. CDR3 length equals 13 residues. Germline assignment: CDR1 MNHEY and CDR2 SMNVEV (reference sequence). CDR3 amino acids: CASSLGTNTEAFF. Here the CDR3 DNA reads TGCGCCAGCAGCTTGGGCACGAACACTGAAGCTTTCTTT.

This clonotype was seen many times. V gene TRBV29-1 combines with J gene TRBJ2-5; TRBD1 matches 7 bases. The V gene end was trimmed by 4 bases and the J gene end by 0 bases; junction bases not matched to a gene: 5. The germline CDR1 and CDR2 sequences are SQVTM and ANQGSEA. This CDR3 spans 14 amino acids. The CDR3 region is CSVVQQGNQETQYF. CDR3 coding DNA: TGCAGCGTTGTCCAACAGGGGAACCAAGAGACCCAGTACTTC.

The V gene is TRBV7-2, the J gene TRBJ1-1, with TRBD1 identical over 7 bases. Trimming at V came to 2 bases and at J to 2 bases, leaving 11 bases not matched to a gene. The CDR3 runs 17 residues. CDR1 is SGHTA, CDR2 FQGNSA, per germline. The CDR3 DNA reads TGTGCCAGCAGCTTAAGTTTCGAGAACAGGGGAAACACTGAAGCTTTCTTT. The encoded protein is CASSLSFENRGNTEAFF.

J is TRBJ1-1 and V is TRBV7-6; D is perhaps TRBD1 (6 bases). V lost 5 bases, J lost 5 bases, and 21 bases lay in between. The CDR3 covers 16 residues. Germline V gives CDR1 SGHVS, CDR2 FNYEAQ. The CDR3 loop reads CASSPLGPGDWTEAFF. The CDR3 coding sequence is TGTGCCAGCAGCCCGCTTGGGCCAGGGGATTGGACTGAAGCTTTCTTT.

This clonotype has at least ten counts. The genes are TRBV6-2 or TRBV6-3 and TRBJ1-2, with a weak D call TRBD1 (6 bases). Germline V CDR1 and CDR2: MNHEY, SVGEGT. CDR3 length equals 12 residues. V dropped 0 bases and J dropped 8 bases, with 7 bases sitting between them. CDR3 coding DNA: TGTGCCAGCAGTTACTCAGGGACAGGCTACACCTTC. Residues: CASSYSGTGYTF.

This clonotype has just a few counts. J is TRBJ2-7 and V is TRBV24-1; D is possibly TRBD1 (6 bases). This CDR3 contains 13 residues. Germline V gives CDR1 KGHDR, CDR2 SFDVKD. V was clipped by 4 bases and J by 2 bases, with 8 bases between them. The CDR3 spells CATSEGQTYEQYF. CDR3 coding DNA: TGTGCCACCAGTGAAGGACAGACCTACGAGCAGTACTTC.

On this clonotype itself: The junction departs from the called germline gene at one end, perhaps through a read error. This CDR3 reads CAGSHRDRVNTGELFF. The CDR3 nucleotides read TGTGCCGGCAGCCACCGGGACAGGGTGAACACCGGGGAGCTGTTTTTT. This chain joins TRBV7-9 and TRBJ2-2, with 9 bases identical to TRBD1. The germline V gene has CDR1 SEHNR and CDR2 FQNEAQ (reference sequence). The CDR3 runs 16 residues. The variable domain in full, completed from reference TRBV7-9 and TRBJ2-2, reads DTGVSQNPRHKITKRGQNVTFRCDPISEHNRLYWYRQTLGQGPEFLTYFQNEAQLEKSRLLSDRFSAERPKGSFSTLEIQRTEQGDSAMYLCAGSHRDRVNTGELFFGEGSRLTVL.

The chain has TRBV6-1 and TRBJ2-7; TRBD2 might be the D (6 bases). The CDR3 consists of 14 residues. With 0 bases removed from V and 7 bases from J, the gap between germline ends came to 13 bases. In germline, CDR1 is MNHNS, CDR2 SASEGT. CDR3 sequence reads: CASSEASLAREQYF. CDR3 in DNA: TGTGCCAGCAGTGAAGCGAGTCTAGCGAGGGAGCAGTACTTC.

This clonotype appeared a few times. The chain uses TRBV7-9 and TRBJ2-6; no clear D gene. CDR1 is SEHNR, CDR2 FQNEAQ, per germline (reference sequence). Trimming shortened V by 1 base and J by 2 bases, and 9 bases separated the two germline ends. This CDR3 region has 16 residues. The CDR3 sequence is CASSLGSGAGANVLTF. The CDR3, as DNA: TGTGCCAGCAGCTTAGGGTCAGGAGCTGGGGCCAACGTCCTGACTTTC.